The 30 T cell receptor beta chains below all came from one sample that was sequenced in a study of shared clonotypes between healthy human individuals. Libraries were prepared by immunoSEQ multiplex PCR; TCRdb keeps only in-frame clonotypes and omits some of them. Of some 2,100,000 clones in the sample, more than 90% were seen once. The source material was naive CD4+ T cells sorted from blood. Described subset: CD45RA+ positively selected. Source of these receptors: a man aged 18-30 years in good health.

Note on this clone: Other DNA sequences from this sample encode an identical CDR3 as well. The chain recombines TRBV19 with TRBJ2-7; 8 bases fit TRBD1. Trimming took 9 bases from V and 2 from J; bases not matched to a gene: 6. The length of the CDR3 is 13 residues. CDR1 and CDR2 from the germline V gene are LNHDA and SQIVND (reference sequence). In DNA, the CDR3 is TGTGCCAGCCGTCGGACAGGGACCTACGAGCAGTACTTC. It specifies CASRRTGTYEQYF. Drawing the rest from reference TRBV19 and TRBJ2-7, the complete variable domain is DGGITQSPKYLFRKEGQNVTLSCEQNLNHDAMYWYRQDPGQGLRLIYYSQIVNDFQKGDIAEGYSVSREKKESFPLTVTSAQKNPTAFYLCASRRTGTYEQYFGPGTRLTVT.

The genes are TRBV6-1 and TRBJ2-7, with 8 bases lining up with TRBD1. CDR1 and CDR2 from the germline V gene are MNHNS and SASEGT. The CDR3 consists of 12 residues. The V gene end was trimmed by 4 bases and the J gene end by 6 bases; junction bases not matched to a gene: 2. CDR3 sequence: CASSGTGLEQYF. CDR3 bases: TGTGCCAGCAGTGGGACAGGGCTCGAGCAGTACTTC.

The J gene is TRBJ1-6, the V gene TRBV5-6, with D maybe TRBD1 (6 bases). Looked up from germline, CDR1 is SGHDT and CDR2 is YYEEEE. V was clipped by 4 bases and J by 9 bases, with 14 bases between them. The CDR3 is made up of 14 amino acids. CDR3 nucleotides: TGTGCCAGCAGCGGGGCAGGGGCAGGTTCACCCCTCCACTTT. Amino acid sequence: CASSGAGAGSPLHF.

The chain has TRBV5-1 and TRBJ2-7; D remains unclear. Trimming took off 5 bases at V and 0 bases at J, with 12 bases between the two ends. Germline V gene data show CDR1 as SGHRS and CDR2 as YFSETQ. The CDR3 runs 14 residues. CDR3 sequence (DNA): TGCGCCAGCAGTGGACGAAGCGCCTCCTACGAGCAGTACTTC. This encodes CASSGRSASYEQYF.

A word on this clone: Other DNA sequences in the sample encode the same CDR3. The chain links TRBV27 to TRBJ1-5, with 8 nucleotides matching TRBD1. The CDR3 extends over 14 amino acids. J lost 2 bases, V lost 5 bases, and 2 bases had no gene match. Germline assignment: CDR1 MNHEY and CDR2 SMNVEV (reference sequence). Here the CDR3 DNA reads TGTGCCAGCAGTCTGACAGGGGGCAATCAGCCCCAGCATTTT. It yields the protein CASSLTGGNQPQHF.

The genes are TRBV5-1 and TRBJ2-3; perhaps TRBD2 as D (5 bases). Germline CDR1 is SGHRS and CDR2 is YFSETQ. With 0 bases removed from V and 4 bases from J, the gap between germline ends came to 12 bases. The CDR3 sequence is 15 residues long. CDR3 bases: TGCGCCAGCAGCTTGGTCGGCGGGCCCTCAGATACGCAGTATTTT. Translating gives CASSLVGGPSDTQYF.

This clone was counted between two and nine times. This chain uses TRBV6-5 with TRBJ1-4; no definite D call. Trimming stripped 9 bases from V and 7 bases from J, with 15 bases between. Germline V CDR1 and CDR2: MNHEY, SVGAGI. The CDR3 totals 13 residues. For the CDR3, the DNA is TGTGCCAGTGGAAGGACTGAACTTGAAAAACTGTTTTTT. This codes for CASGRTELEKLFF.

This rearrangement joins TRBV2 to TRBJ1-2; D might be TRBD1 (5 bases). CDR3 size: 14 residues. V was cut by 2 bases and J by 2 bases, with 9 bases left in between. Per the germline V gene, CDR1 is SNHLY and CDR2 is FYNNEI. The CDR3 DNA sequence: TGTGCCAGCAGTGAAACTGCAGGGAACTATGGCTACACCTTC. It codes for CASSETAGNYGYTF.

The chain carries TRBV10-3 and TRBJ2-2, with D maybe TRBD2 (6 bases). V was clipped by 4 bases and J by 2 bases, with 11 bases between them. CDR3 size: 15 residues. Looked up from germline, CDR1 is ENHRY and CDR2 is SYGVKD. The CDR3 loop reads CAISGPGLNTGELFF. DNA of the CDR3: TGTGCCATCAGTGGACCGGGACTTAACACCGGGGAGCTGTTTTTT.

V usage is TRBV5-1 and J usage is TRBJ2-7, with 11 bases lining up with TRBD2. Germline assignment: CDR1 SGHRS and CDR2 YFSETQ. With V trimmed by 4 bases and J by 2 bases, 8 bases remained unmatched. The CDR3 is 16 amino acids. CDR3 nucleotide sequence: TGCGCCAGCAGCCCGGTGACTAGCGGGGCGACCTACGAGCAGTACTTC. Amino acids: CASSPVTSGATYEQYF.

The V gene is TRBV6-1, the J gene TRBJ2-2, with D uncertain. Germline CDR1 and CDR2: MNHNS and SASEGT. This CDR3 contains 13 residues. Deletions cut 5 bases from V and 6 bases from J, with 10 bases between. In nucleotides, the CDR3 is TGTGCCAGCAGTTCCGCTTTCGCCGGGGAGCTGTTTTTT. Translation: CASSSAFAGELFF.

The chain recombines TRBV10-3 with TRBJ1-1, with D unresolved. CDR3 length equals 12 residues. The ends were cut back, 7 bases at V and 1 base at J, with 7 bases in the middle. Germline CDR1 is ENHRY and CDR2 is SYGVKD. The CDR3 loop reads CAITDKNTEAFF. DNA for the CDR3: TGTGCCATCACCGACAAGAACACTGAAGCTTTCTTT.

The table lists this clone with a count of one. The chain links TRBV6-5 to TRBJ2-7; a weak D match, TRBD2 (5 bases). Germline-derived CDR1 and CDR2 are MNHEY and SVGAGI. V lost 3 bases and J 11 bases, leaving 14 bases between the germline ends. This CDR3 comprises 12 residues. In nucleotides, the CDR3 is TGTGCCAGCAGTTATCAGGACTCCACCAAGTACTTC. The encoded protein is CASSYQDSTKYF.

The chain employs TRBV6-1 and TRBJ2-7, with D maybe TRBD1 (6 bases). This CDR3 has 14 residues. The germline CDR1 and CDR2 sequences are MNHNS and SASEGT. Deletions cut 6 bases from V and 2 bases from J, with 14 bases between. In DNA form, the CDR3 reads TGTGCCAGCAGAACAGGGAAGTACCCCTACGAGCAGTACTTC. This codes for CASRTGKYPYEQYF.

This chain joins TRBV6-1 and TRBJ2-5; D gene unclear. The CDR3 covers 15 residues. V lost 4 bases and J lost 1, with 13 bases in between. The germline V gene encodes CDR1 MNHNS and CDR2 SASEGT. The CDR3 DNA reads TGTGCCAGCAGTGGGTTCTGGGGTACCCAAGAGACCCAGTACTTC. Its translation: CASSGFWGTQETQYF.

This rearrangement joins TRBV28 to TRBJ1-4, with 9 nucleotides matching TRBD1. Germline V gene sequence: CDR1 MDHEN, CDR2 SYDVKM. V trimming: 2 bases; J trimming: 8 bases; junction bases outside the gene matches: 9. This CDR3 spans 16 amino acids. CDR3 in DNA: TGTGCCAGCAGTTTACCCCGACAGGGGGGAGGCGAAAAACTGTTTTTT. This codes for CASSLPRQGGGEKLFF.

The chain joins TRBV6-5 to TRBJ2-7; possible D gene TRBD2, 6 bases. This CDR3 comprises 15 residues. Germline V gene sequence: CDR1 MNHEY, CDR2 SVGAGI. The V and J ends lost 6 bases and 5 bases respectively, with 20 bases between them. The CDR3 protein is CASSGMGGLRHEQYF. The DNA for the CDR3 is TGTGCCAGCAGCGGGATGGGGGGATTGCGGCACGAGCAGTACTTC.

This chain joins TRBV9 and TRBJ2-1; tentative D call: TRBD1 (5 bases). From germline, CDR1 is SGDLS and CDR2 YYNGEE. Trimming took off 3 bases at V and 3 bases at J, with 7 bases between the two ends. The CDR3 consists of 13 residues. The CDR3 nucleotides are TGTGCCAGCAGCGGACAGAACTACAATGAGCAGTTCTTC. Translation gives CASSGQNYNEQFF.

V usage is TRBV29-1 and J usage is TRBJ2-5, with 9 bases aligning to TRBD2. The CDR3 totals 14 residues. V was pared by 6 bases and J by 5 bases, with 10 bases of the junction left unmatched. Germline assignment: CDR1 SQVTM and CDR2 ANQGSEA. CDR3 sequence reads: CSVLGASGVETQYF. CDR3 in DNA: TGCAGCGTGCTCGGGGCTAGCGGGGTGGAGACCCAGTACTTC.

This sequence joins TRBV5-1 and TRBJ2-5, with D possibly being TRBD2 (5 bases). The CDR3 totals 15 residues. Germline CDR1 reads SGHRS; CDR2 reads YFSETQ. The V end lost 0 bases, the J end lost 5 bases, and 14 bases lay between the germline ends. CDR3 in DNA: TGCGCCAGCAGCTTGGTGATGGGGAGTAGTGAGACCCAGTACTTC. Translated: CASSLVMGSSETQYF.

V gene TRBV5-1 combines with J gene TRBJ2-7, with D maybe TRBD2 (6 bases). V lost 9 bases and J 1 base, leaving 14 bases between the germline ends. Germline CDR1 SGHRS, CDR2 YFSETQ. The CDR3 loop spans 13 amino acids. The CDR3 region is CATRLEGSYEQYF. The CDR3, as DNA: TGCGCCACTAGACTAGAAGGGTCCTACGAGCAGTACTTC.

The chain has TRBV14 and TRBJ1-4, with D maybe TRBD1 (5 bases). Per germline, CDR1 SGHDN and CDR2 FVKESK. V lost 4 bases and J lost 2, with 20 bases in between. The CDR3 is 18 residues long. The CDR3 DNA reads TGTGCCAGCAGCCTCGGGGCAGGCCGGAGGGGCACTAATGAAAAACTGTTTTTT. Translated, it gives CASSLGAGRRGTNEKLFF.

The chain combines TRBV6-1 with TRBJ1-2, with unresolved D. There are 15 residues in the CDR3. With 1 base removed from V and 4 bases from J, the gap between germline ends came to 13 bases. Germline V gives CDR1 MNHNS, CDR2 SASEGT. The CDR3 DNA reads TGTGCCAGCAGTGAAGATTGGCTGGGAAGCTATGGCTACACCTTC. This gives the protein CASSEDWLGSYGYTF.

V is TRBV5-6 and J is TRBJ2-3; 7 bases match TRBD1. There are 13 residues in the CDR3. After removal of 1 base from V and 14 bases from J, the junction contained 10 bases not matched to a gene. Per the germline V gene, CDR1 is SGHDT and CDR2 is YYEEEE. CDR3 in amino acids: CASSLISGTDWYF. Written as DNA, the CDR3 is TGTGCCAGCAGCTTGATCTCCGGGACAGATTGGTATTTT.

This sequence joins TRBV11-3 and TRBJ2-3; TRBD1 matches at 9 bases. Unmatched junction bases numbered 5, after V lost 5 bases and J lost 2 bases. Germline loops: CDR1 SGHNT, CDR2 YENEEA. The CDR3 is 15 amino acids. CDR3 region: CASSPGQGNTDTQYF. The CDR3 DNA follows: TGTGCCAGCAGCCCGGGACAGGGCAACACAGATACGCAGTATTTT.

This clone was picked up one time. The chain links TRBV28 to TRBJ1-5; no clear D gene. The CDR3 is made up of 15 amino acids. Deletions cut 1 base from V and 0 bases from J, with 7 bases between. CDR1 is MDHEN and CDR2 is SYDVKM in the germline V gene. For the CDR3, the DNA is TGTGCCAGCAGTTTATACCTGTATAGCAATCAGCCCCAGCATTTT. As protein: CASSLYLYSNQPQHF.

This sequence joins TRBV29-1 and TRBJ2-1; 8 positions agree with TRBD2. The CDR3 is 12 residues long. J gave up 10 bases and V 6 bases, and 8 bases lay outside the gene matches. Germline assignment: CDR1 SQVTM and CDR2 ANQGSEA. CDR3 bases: TGCAGCGTGGGACTAGGGGTAAGGGAGCAGTTCTTC. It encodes CSVGLGVREQFF.

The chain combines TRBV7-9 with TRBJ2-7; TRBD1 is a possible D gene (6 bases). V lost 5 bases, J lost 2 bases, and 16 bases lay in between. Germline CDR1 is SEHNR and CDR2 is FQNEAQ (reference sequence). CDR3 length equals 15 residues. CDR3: CASSTEGGGTYEQYF. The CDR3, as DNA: TGTGCCAGCAGCACTGAAGGGGGTGGGACCTACGAGCAGTACTTC.

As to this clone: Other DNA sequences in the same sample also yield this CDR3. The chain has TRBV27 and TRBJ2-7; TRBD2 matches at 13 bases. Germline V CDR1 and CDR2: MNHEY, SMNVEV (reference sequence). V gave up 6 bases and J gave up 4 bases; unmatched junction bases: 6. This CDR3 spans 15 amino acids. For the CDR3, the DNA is TGTGCCAGCAGCTCCGGGACTAGCGGGGTTTACGAGCAGTACTTC. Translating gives CASSSGTSGVYEQYF.

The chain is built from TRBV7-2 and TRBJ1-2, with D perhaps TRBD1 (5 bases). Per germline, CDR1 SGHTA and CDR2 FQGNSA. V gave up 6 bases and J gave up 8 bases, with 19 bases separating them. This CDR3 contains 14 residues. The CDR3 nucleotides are TGTGCCAGCAGTTCCCCGGCGGGCAGGGAAGGCTACACCTTC. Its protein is CASSSPAGREGYTF. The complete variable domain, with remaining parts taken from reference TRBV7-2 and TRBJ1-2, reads GAGVSQSPSNKVTEKGKDVELRCDPISGHTALYWYRQSLGQGLEFLIYFQGNSAPDKSGLPSDRFSAERTGGSVSTLTIQRTQQEDSAVYLCASSSPAGREGYTFGSGTRLTVV.